The clone carrying this T cell receptor (beta chain) was picked up a small number of times. Antigen unknown. The CDR3 extends 3 residues past the end of the read, so its final part is completed from the germline J gene. This entry belongs to a study of T cell clonality in common variable immunodeficiency. The CVID group had 15 females and about 29 males, mean age 40. The V end lost 5 bases, the J end lost 5 bases, and 15 bases lay between the germline ends. The CDR3 runs 14 residues. The germline V gene has CDR1 SGHTA and CDR2 FQGNSA. The repertoire was sequenced with immunoSEQ multiplex PCR; TCRdb's copy has only in-frame clones and lacks some. Altogether over 30,000 clones were found in the sample, and no singletons occur. Study-level points and caveats: Fewer deletions and N-nucleotide insertions were reportedly seen in common variable immunodeficiency TCR beta sequences.

This TCR came from a human donor with common variable immunodeficiency. The sequenced material came from peripheral blood mononuclear cells. The rearrangement uses TRBV7-2 and TRBJ1-1; D perhaps matches TRBD1 (5 bases). The CDR3: CASSTGGGLTEAFF. The covered CDR3 bases are TGTGCCAGCAGCACCGGGGGGGGTCTTACTGAA.